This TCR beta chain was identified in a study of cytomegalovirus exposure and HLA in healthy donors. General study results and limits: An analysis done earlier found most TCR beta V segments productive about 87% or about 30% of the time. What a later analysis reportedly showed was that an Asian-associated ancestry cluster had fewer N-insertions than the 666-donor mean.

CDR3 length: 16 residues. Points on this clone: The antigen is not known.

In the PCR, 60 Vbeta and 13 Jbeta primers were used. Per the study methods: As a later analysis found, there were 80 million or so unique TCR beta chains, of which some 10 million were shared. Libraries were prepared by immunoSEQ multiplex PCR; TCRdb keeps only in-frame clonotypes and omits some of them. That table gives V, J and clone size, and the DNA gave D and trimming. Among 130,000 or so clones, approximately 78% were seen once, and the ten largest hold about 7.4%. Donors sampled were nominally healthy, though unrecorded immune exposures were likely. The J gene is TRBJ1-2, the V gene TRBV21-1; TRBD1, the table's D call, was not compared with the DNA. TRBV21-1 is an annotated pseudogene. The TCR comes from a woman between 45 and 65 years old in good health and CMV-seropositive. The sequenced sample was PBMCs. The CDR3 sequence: CASSRTTTGVDYGYTF. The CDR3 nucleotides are TGTGCCAGCAGCAGAACTACTACAGGGGTTGACTATGGCTACACCTTC.